The 30 T cell receptor beta chains below were found in one sample sequenced in a study of blood T cell repertoires in COVID-19. Produced via immunoSEQ multiplex PCR; TCRdb's table is partial and in-frame only. The sample lists roughly 130,000 clones, roughly 86% seen once, with 3.6% in the top ten. Sequenced input: peripheral blood. The source of these receptors is a woman aged 55 to 70 with acute or convalescent COVID-19.

This clone was recorded only once. This chain links TRBV6-5 with TRBJ1-2; TRBD1 aligns across 9 bases. The J segment lost 12 bases and the V segment lost 5 bases, leaving 16 bases of the junction unmatched. The CDR3 spans 15 residues. CDR1 and CDR2 from the germline V gene are MNHEY and SVGAGI. In DNA form, the CDR3 reads TGTGCCAGCAGTAGACAGGGGGGATCGTCGTTTGTGGACACCTTC. This encodes CASSRQGGSSFVDTF.

This sequence joins TRBV11-3 and TRBJ1-1; D is possibly TRBD1 (5 bases). Germline loops: CDR1 SGHNT, CDR2 YENEEA. Trimming removed 3 bases at V and 6 bases at J, with 11 bases between. The CDR3 covers 13 residues. The CDR3 DNA reads TGTGCCAGCAGCTTGGGAGGGGAGGCTGAAGCTTTCTTT. Translated: CASSLGGEAEAFF.

The chain combines TRBV9 with TRBJ1-1; TRBD1 agrees at 7 bases. The germline gives CDR1 SGDLS, CDR2 YYNGEE. V shed 4 bases, J shed 3 bases, and the junction held 6 bases outside the gene matches. The CDR3 extends over 14 amino acids. For the CDR3, the DNA is TGTGCCAGCAGCTTCTTCGACAGGGACACTGAAGCTTTCTTT. Its translation is CASSFFDRDTEAFF.

The rearrangement links TRBV7-9 to TRBJ1-1; no firm D call. Germline-derived CDR1 and CDR2 are SEHNR and FQNEAQ (reference sequence). Trimming cost V 0 bases and J 3 bases, with 11 bases left between them. The CDR3 consists of 15 residues. Here the CDR3 reads CASSLAPGGDTEAFF. The CDR3 DNA sequence: TGTGCCAGCAGCTTAGCCCCGGGAGGTGACACTGAAGCTTTCTTT. Supplemented by reference TRBV7-9 and TRBJ1-1, the full variable domain reads DTGVSQNPRHKITKRGQNVTFRCDPISEHNRLYWYRQTLGQGPEFLTYFQNEAQLEKSRLLSDRFSAERPKGSFSTLEIQRTEQGDSAMYLCASSLAPGGDTEAFFGQGTRLTVV.

This clone was seen just once. The V gene is TRBV19, the J gene TRBJ2-7; TRBD1 aligns across 8 bases. V gave up 6 bases and J gave up 7 bases; unmatched junction bases: 11. The CDR3 totals 14 residues. The V gene's germline CDR1 is LNHDA and CDR2 SQIVND (reference sequence). CDR3 region: CASSRGTGIGEQYV. For the CDR3, the DNA is TGTGCCAGTAGCAGAGGGACAGGAATCGGAGAGCAGTACGTC.

This chain joins TRBV6-6 and TRBJ2-3; D might be TRBD2 (5 bases). The CDR3 runs to 14 residues. Germline V lookup: CDR1 MNHNY, CDR2 SVGAGI (reference sequence). V lost 8 bases and J 0 bases, leaving 12 bases between the germline ends. The CDR3 DNA reads as TGTGCCAGCCAGGAAGCGGCCAGCACAGATACGCAGTATTTT. Its protein is CASQEAASTDTQYF.

This clone has a single count. The genes are TRBV7-3 and TRBJ2-7, with no clear D. This CDR3 is 17 amino acids long. Germline V gene data show CDR1 as SGHTA and CDR2 as FQGTGA. Between the trimmed V and J ends, which lost 7 bases and 0 bases, there was a span of 22 bases. CDR3 sequence reads: CASTPSLVRKSSYEQYV. The CDR3 nucleotides read TGTGCCAGCACCCCAAGCTTGGTCAGGAAGAGCTCCTACGAGCAGTACGTC.

This chain uses TRBV6-5 with TRBJ2-1; maybe TRBD2 (5 bases). The CDR3 has 14 residues. V was cut by 4 bases and J by 9 bases, with 16 bases left in between. The germline CDR1 and CDR2 sequences are MNHEY and SVGAGI. The CDR3 DNA reads as TGTGCCAGCAGTTTTCCACCCTTCGCGGGTGAGCAGTTCTTC. Its protein is CASSFPPFAGEQFF.

The genes are TRBV28 and TRBJ1-2; D gene unclear. The V gene lost 11 bases and the J gene lost 2 bases, with 12 bases spanning the gap. The germline CDR1 and CDR2 sequences are MDHEN and SYDVKM. The CDR3 contains 12 residues. This CDR3 reads CAGYSGNYGYTF. For the CDR3, the DNA is TGTGCCGGATACAGCGGAAACTATGGCTACACCTTC.

Note on this clone: A junction boundary mismatches the germline segment, possibly from a read error. The rearrangement links TRBV2 to TRBJ2-1, with D tentatively TRBD2 (7 bases). From germline, CDR1 is SNHLY and CDR2 FYNNEI. This CDR3 region has 13 residues. The CDR3 DNA is TGTGCCAGCAGCGAAGGGGGGGACAATGAGCAGTTCTTC. It yields the protein CASSEGGDNEQFF.

The chain combines TRBV28 with TRBJ1-2; 11 nucleotides match TRBD1. The junction had 6 bases not matched to a gene; V was cut back by 5 bases and J by 4 bases. CDR1 is MDHEN, CDR2 SYDVKM, per germline. The CDR3 extends over 15 amino acids. The CDR3 DNA sequence: TGTGCCAGCAGTACGGGACAGGGGGACTTCTATGGCTACACCTTC. It specifies CASSTGQGDFYGYTF.

This clone was recorded a few times. The chain employs TRBV28 and TRBJ1-2; 10 nucleotides match TRBD1. V was clipped by 6 bases and J by 8 bases; unmatched bases: 9. CDR1 is MDHEN and CDR2 is SYDVKM in the germline V gene. This CDR3 region has 14 residues. The CDR3 here is CASRQDRGREGYTF. Here the CDR3 DNA reads TGTGCCAGCAGGCAAGACAGGGGGCGCGAGGGCTACACCTTC.

On this clone: In the same sample, other DNA sequences code for this CDR3. The chain has TRBV28 and TRBJ2-3; 8 bases fit TRBD2. Germline V lookup: CDR1 MDHEN, CDR2 SYDVKM. The ends lost 5 bases at V and 2 bases at J; junction bases unmatched: 6. The CDR3 consists of 15 residues. The CDR3 protein is CASSPTSGYTDTQYF. The CDR3 coding sequence is TGTGCCAGCAGTCCTACTAGCGGATACACAGATACGCAGTATTTT.

V and J are TRBV19 and TRBJ1-4, with 11 bases matching TRBD1. The J segment lost 7 bases and the V segment lost 5 bases, leaving 6 bases of the junction unmatched. The length of the CDR3 is 15 residues. The germline V gene has CDR1 LNHDA and CDR2 SQIVND (reference sequence). CDR3: CASSLGQGAIEKLFF. As DNA, the CDR3 is TGTGCCAGTAGTCTCGGACAGGGGGCGATTGAAAAACTGTTTTTT.

The chain is built from TRBV5-1 and TRBJ2-2, with 8 bases aligning to TRBD2. The V segment lost 4 bases and the J segment 3 bases; nucleotides outside the gene matches: 5. CDR3 length: 15 residues. Germline V gene lookup returns CDR1 SGHRS and CDR2 YFSETQ. The CDR3 DNA is TGCGCCAGCAGCCGGGAGGGAACCTACACCGGGGAGCTGTTTTTT. It is translated as CASSREGTYTGELFF.

The chain joins TRBV10-2 to TRBJ1-1; D might be TRBD1 (5 bases). The germline V and J ends were trimmed by 3 bases and 1 base, with 9 bases remaining between them. The CDR3 loop spans 14 amino acids. Germline V gives CDR1 WSHSY, CDR2 SAAADI. The CDR3 region has the DNA TGCGCCAGCAGTGAACAGGTATCGAACACTGAAGCTTTCTTT. This gives the protein CASSEQVSNTEAFF.

The rearrangement links TRBV5-1 to TRBJ1-5, with a weak D call TRBD1 (5 bases). Germline CDR1 reads SGHRS; CDR2 reads YFSETQ. V lost 0 bases, J lost 8 bases, and 21 bases lay in between. The CDR3 totals 17 residues. The CDR3 loop is CASSLVETGPWPEPQHF. The DNA of the CDR3 is TGCGCCAGCAGCTTGGTTGAAACAGGTCCATGGCCGGAGCCCCAGCATTTT.

The V gene is TRBV6-5, the J gene TRBJ1-2; D is unclear. The V and J ends lost 6 bases and 0 bases respectively, with 8 bases between them. CDR3 length: 13 amino acids. The germline V gene has CDR1 MNHEY and CDR2 SVGAGI. The CDR3 loop reads CASRQSANYGYTF. CDR3 DNA sequence: TGTGCCAGCAGACAGTCAGCTAACTATGGCTACACCTTC.

This chain joins TRBV20-1 and TRBJ1-2, with unresolved D. The CDR3 sequence is 15 residues long. Germline-derived CDR1 and CDR2 are DFQATT and SNEGSKA (reference sequence). Trimming pared 3 bases from V and 2 bases from J, leaving 16 bases between. The CDR3: CSASLIKAGNYGYTF. CDR3 sequence (DNA): TGCAGTGCTAGTCTCATAAAGGCAGGCAACTATGGCTACACCTTC.

This chain connects TRBV19 to TRBJ1-2; D might be TRBD1 (6 bases). V was pared by 5 bases and J by 10 bases, with 14 bases between. Germline V gives CDR1 LNHDA, CDR2 SQIVND (reference sequence). The CDR3 is 12 amino acids. DNA for the CDR3: TGTGCCAGTAGTCTCTCGACAGGATCCTACACCTTC. Amino acid sequence: CASSLSTGSYTF.

J is TRBJ2-1 and V is TRBV5-4; 14 positions match TRBD2. J lost 6 bases, V lost 3 bases, and 2 bases had no gene match. The CDR3 spans 15 residues. Germline CDR1 and CDR2: SGHNT and YYREEE (reference sequence). The CDR3 coding sequence is TGTGCCAGCAGCTACGGACTAGCGGGAGGCAATGAGCAGTTCTTC. It encodes CASSYGLAGGNEQFF.

This rearrangement joins TRBV19 to TRBJ1-5; D is undetermined. The germline CDR1 and CDR2 sequences are LNHDA and SQIVND (reference sequence). This CDR3 is built from 15 residues. Trimming took off 5 bases at V and 5 bases at J, with 16 bases between the two ends. The DNA of the CDR3 is TGTGCCAGTAGTCTCACACCCAGGCTTCATCAGCCCCAGCATTTT. This codes for CASSLTPRLHQPQHF. Filled out from reference TRBV19 and TRBJ1-5, the complete variable domain reads DGGITQSPKYLFRKEGQNVTLSCEQNLNHDAMYWYRQDPGQGLRLIYYSQIVNDFQKGDIAEGYSVSREKKESFPLTVTSAQKNPTAFYLCASSLTPRLHQPQHFGDGTRLSIL.

This sequence joins TRBV7-9 and TRBJ1-2, with TRBD1 matching 8 bases. Germline assignment: CDR1 SEHNR and CDR2 FQNEAQ (reference sequence). V gave up 4 bases and J gave up 5 bases; unmatched junction bases: 3. This CDR3 region has 13 residues. The CDR3 bases are TGTGCCAGCAGCTCTGACAGGGGATATGGCTACACCTTC. This codes for CASSSDRGYGYTF.

In DNA form, the CDR3 reads TGTGCCAGCAGCTCCGACAGGGCCTATGGCTACACCTTC. Protein sequence: CASSSDRAYGYTF. This chain connects TRBV2 to TRBJ1-2; 7 bases are a match to TRBD1. With V trimmed by 6 bases and J by 4 bases, 5 bases remained unmatched. The CDR3 contains 13 residues. Germline loops: CDR1 SNHLY, CDR2 FYNNEI. The full variable domain, with the rest looked up from reference TRBV2 and TRBJ1-2, is EPEVTQTPSHQVTQMGQEVILRCVPISNHLYFYWYRQILGQKVEFLVSFYNNEISEKSEIFDDQFSVERPDGSNFTLKIRSTKLEDSAMYFCASSSDRAYGYTFGSGTRLTVV.

In this sample, this clone turned up once. The chain is built from TRBV13 and TRBJ1-1, with 9 nucleotides matching TRBD1. Germline loops: CDR1 PRHDT, CDR2 FYEKMQ (reference sequence). V dropped 5 bases and J dropped 0; count of bases not matched to a gene: 19. CDR3 length equals 20 residues. The CDR3 DNA sequence: TGTGCCAGCAGCCATTCCGGACAGGGGACAGCGCTACTATTGAACACTGAAGCTTTCTTT. It is translated as CASSHSGQGTALLLNTEAFF.

About this clone itself: Relative to the germline gene, one junction end is altered; a read error may explain this. This chain joins TRBV7-8 and TRBJ2-1, with D possibly TRBD1 on 6 matching bases. The CDR3 is 14 residues long. In germline, CDR1 is SGHVS, CDR2 FQNEAQ. The CDR3 nucleotides read TGTGCCAGCAGCTTAGCGGGGACGGGACAACCGGCCCTCTTC. Protein sequence: CASSLAGTGQPALF.

The gene calls are TRBV27 and TRBJ2-7, with D tentatively TRBD2 (6 bases). V was cut by 6 bases and J by 2 bases, with 11 bases left in between. CDR3 length: 13 residues. CDR1 and CDR2 from the germline V gene are MNHEY and SMNVEV (reference sequence). The CDR3 region has the DNA TGTGCCAGCAGACCTAGCGCCGCCTACGAGCAGTACGTC. It specifies CASRPSAAYEQYV.

The chain uses TRBV15 and TRBJ2-1; 9 nucleotides match TRBD2. The CDR3 has 17 amino acids. Per germline, CDR1 LNHNV and CDR2 YYDKDF (reference sequence). V dropped 3 bases and J dropped 7; count of bases not matched to a gene: 13. This CDR3 is CATSRNSGSSKLNEQFF. Written as DNA, the CDR3 is TGTGCCACCAGCAGGAATAGCGGGAGCTCTAAGTTGAATGAGCAGTTCTTC.

This chain uses TRBV6-5 with TRBJ1-3, with 7 bases that match TRBD1. This CDR3 contains 15 residues. J lost 2 bases, V lost 2 bases, and 3 bases had no gene match. Germline V gene sequence: CDR1 MNHEY, CDR2 SVGAGI. The CDR3 is CASSYDRVAGNTIYF. The CDR3 region has the DNA TGTGCCAGCAGTTACGACAGGGTAGCTGGAAACACCATATATTTT.

The chain joins TRBV5-6 to TRBJ2-7; 11 bases are shared with TRBD2. The trim removed 0 bases at V and 2 bases at J, leaving 1 base unmatched. Looked up from germline, CDR1 is SGHDT and CDR2 is YYEEEE. This CDR3 region has 15 residues. The CDR3 is CASSLALAGAYEQYV. The CDR3 DNA reads TGTGCCAGCAGCTTGGCACTAGCGGGGGCCTACGAGCAGTACGTC.